The sequence of this T cell receptor (beta chain) was determined in a study of cytomegalovirus exposure and HLA in healthy donors. V was clipped by 2 bases and J by 2 bases, with 10 bases between them. Per germline, CDR1 SGHDN and CDR2 FVKESK. The CDR3 consists of 14 residues. Points from the study as a whole: There were around 160 TCR beta chains listed as cytomegalovirus-associated.

Remarks on this clone: The antigen remains undetermined.

PCR primers comprised 60 Vbeta and 13 Jbeta primers. The table came from immunoSEQ multiplex PCR; TCRdb's copy has only in-frame clones and leaves some out. The table records about 140,000 clones, 82% of them present only once. The chain is built from TRBV14 and TRBJ2-7; a possible D gene is TRBD2 (5 bases). Sequenced: PBMCs. This receptor was obtained from a woman in her 40s in good health and CMV-seronegative. The chain's CDR3 is CASSQRGRTYEQYF. DNA for the CDR3: TGTGCCAGCAGCCAACGGGGTCGAACCTACGAGCAGTACTTC.